A selection of T cell receptor beta chains follows, all from one sample in a study of OX40 agonist ivuxolimab in advanced cancers. Sequencing was performed with immunoSEQ multiplex PCR; in TCRdb, only in-frame clones are kept and a portion is missing. The sample lists 95,000 to 150,000 clones, just under 95% occurring once. This sample comprised CD4+ or CD8+ T cells sorted from blood, obtained in a trial of the OX40 agonist ivuxolimab. The receptors were gathered from an adult with an advanced solid tumor such as melanoma, head and neck, liver or kidney cancer. Both conserved end residues are part of each CDR3. The order of the fields is V gene, D gene, J gene, clone size, CDR3 DNA, CDR3 protein. The D gene is left open where the match is weak. Size tells how often a clone was seen (once, few, many) or the class of an expanded clone, and some rows leave it out.

V gene: TRBV6-1; D gene: TRBD1; J gene: TRBJ1-6; clone size: -; CDR3 DNA: TGTGCCAGCAGAACGGACAGGGTGAATTCACCCCTCCACTTT; CDR3 protein: CASRTDRVNSPLHF
V gene: TRBV25-1; D gene: -; J gene: TRBJ2-3; clone size: once; CDR3 DNA: TGTGCCAGCAGCAGAGTTAGCACAGATACGCAGTATTTT; CDR3 protein: CASSRVSTDTQYF
V gene: TRBV7-2; D gene: -; J gene: TRBJ2-4; clone size: -; CDR3 DNA: TGTGCCAGCAGCTCCCCTTTAGCGACGGGAAACATTCAGTACTTC; CDR3 protein: CASSSPLATGNIQYF
V gene: TRBV6-1; D gene: -; J gene: TRBJ1-3; clone size: -; CDR3 DNA: TGTGCCAGCAGTGAAAGTGGGCTCTCTGGAAACACCATATATTTT; CDR3 protein: CASSESGLSGNTIYF
V gene: TRBV7-6; D gene: -; J gene: TRBJ2-7; clone size: -; CDR3 DNA: TGTGCCAGCAGCCACCCCCTGGGACTGATCTACGAGCAGTACTTC; CDR3 protein: CASSHPLGLIYEQYF
V gene: TRBV6-5; D gene: TRBD2; J gene: TRBJ2-5; clone size: -; CDR3 DNA: TGTGCCAGCAGTTACACGGGGGGGCGGGAGACCCAGTACTTC; CDR3 protein: CASSYTGGRETQYF
V gene: TRBV5-4; D gene: TRBD2; J gene: TRBJ2-1; clone size: -; CDR3 DNA: TGTGCCAGCAGCCCGACTAGCGGGGGGGCCTATGAGCAGTTCTTC; CDR3 protein: CASSPTSGGAYEQFF
V gene: TRBV6-1; D gene: -; J gene: TRBJ1-6; clone size: -; CDR3 DNA: TGTGCCAGCAGTAATGGGGAAGCCCTCCACTTT; CDR3 protein: CASSNGEALHF
V gene: TRBV19; D gene: TRBD1; J gene: TRBJ1-2; clone size: -; CDR3 DNA: TGTGCCAGTAGTGGGGGACAGGGTAATGGCTACACCTTC; CDR3 protein: CASSGGQGNGYTF
V gene: TRBV6-1; D gene: -; J gene: TRBJ1-1; clone size: -; CDR3 DNA: TGTGCCAGCAGGAACCGACAACTCATGAACACTGAAGCTTTCTTT; CDR3 protein: CASRNRQLMNTEAFF
V gene: TRBV7-7; D gene: -; J gene: TRBJ2-5; clone size: -; CDR3 DNA: TGTGCCAGCAGCTTAGTGTTTGACAGCGGGTTTGAGACCCAGTACTTC; CDR3 protein: CASSLVFDSGFETQYF
V gene: TRBV21-1; D gene: -; J gene: TRBJ2-7; clone size: once; CDR3 DNA: TGTGCCAGCAGCAAAGCCGGTCTGATGGTTCGCGAGCAGTACTTC; CDR3 protein: CASSKAGLMVREQYF
V gene: TRBV5-4; D gene: -; J gene: TRBJ2-5; clone size: -; CDR3 DNA: TGTGCCAGCAGCTCAAGGACTCCTAAGGTGGAGACCCAGTACTTC; CDR3 protein: CASSSRTPKVETQYF
V gene: TRBV9; D gene: TRBD1; J gene: TRBJ1-1; clone size: -; CDR3 DNA: TGTGCCAGCAGCGTAACTCTCCAGGGGGACACTGAAGCTTTCTTT; CDR3 protein: CASSVTLQGDTEAFF
V gene: TRBV5-4; D gene: -; J gene: TRBJ2-1; clone size: few; CDR3 DNA: TGTGCCAGCAGCTTTTTCAATGAGCAGTTCTTC; CDR3 protein: CASSFFNEQFF
V gene: TRBV6-6; D gene: -; J gene: TRBJ1-2; clone size: -; CDR3 DNA: TGTGCCAGCAGCCACCTCCGGGGGTTCTACGGTAATGGCTACACCTTC; CDR3 protein: CASSHLRGFYGNGYTF
V gene: TRBV27; D gene: TRBD1; J gene: TRBJ2-2; clone size: -; CDR3 DNA: TGTGCCAGCAGTTTAACCGGGACAGGGCCCTATTTCACCGGGGAGCTGTTTTTT; CDR3 protein: CASSLTGTGPYFTGELFF
V gene: TRBV19; D gene: TRBD1; J gene: TRBJ1-5; clone size: -; CDR3 DNA: TGTGCCAGTAGTATAATAAGGGGACAGGCCTATCAGCCCCAGCATTTT; CDR3 protein: CASSIIRGQAYQPQHF
V gene: TRBV7-9; D gene: -; J gene: TRBJ1-1; clone size: -; CDR3 DNA: TGTGCCAGCAGCTTAGCAGGGGGTCGTCGCACTGAAGCTTTCTTT; CDR3 protein: CASSLAGGRRTEAFF
V gene: TRBV18; D gene: TRBD1; J gene: TRBJ2-1; clone size: -; CDR3 DNA: TGTGCCAGCTCACCATTTCTTCGGGACAGCTCATCTGAGCAGTTCTTC; CDR3 protein: CASSPFLRDSSSEQFF
V gene: TRBV25-1; D gene: TRBD2; J gene: TRBJ2-5; clone size: -; CDR3 DNA: TGTGCCACCCAGGGACTAGCGGGAAAAGAGACCCAGTACTTC; CDR3 protein: CATQGLAGKETQYF
V gene: TRBV14; D gene: -; J gene: TRBJ2-1; clone size: few; CDR3 DNA: TGTGCCAGCAGCCGGACGAGGTTGAGCTCCTACAATGAGCAGTTCTTC; CDR3 protein: CASSRTRLSSYNEQFF
V gene: TRBV10-3; D gene: -; J gene: TRBJ2-1; clone size: -; CDR3 DNA: TGTGCCATCAGTGAGATGGGGGAGCAGTTCTTC; CDR3 protein: CAISEMGEQFF
V gene: TRBV7-3; D gene: TRBD1; J gene: TRBJ2-3; clone size: -; CDR3 DNA: TGTGCCAGCAGCCGGGACAGGACCACAGATACGCAGTATTTT; CDR3 protein: CASSRDRTTDTQYF
V gene: TRBV5-5; D gene: -; J gene: TRBJ1-5; clone size: -; CDR3 DNA: TGTGCCAGCAGCTTGTTGGGAGGGGGCAATCAGCCCCAGCATTTT; CDR3 protein: CASSLLGGGNQPQHF
V gene: TRBV7-9; D gene: TRBD1; J gene: TRBJ2-1; clone size: -; CDR3 DNA: TGTGCCAGCTTCAATGTCCGGGACAGAAGCTACAATGAGCAGTTCTTC; CDR3 protein: CASFNVRDRSYNEQFF
V gene: TRBV4-1; D gene: TRBD1; J gene: TRBJ2-7; clone size: -; CDR3 DNA: TGCGCCAGCAGCCGCCAACAGGGGGCGGAGGAGCAGTACTTC; CDR3 protein: CASSRQQGAEEQYF
V gene: TRBV2; D gene: TRBD1; J gene: TRBJ1-5; clone size: few; CDR3 DNA: TGTGCCAGCAGGAGACAGGGGGCACGGAATCAGCCCCAGCATTTT; CDR3 protein: CASRRQGARNQPQHF
V gene: TRBV18; D gene: -; J gene: TRBJ2-1; clone size: -; CDR3 DNA: TGTGCCAGCTCACCACAAAGGAAACAGGGTCGAATTGGGGAGCAGTTCTTC; CDR3 protein: CASSPQRKQGRIGEQFF
V gene: TRBV28; D gene: -; J gene: TRBJ2-7; clone size: -; CDR3 DNA: TGTGCCAGCAGCATTTCCGAGGTCTCGAGCTACGAGCAGTACTTC; CDR3 protein: CASSISEVSSYEQYF
V gene: TRBV27; D gene: TRBD1; J gene: TRBJ2-3; clone size: -; CDR3 DNA: TGTGCCAGCAGTTTTGACAGGGGGATCACAGATACGCAGTATTTT; CDR3 protein: CASSFDRGITDTQYF
V gene: TRBV4-2; D gene: -; J gene: TRBJ2-1; clone size: -; CDR3 DNA: TGTGCCAGCTCTCGGGAACGTTACAATGAGCAGTTCTTC; CDR3 protein: CASSRERYNEQFF
V gene: TRBV7-9; D gene: TRBD1; J gene: TRBJ1-2; clone size: once; CDR3 DNA: TGTGCCAGCAGCTCCGGGACAGGCGGAAACACTAACTATGGCTACACCTTC; CDR3 protein: CASSSGTGGNTNYGYTF
V gene: TRBV18; D gene: -; J gene: TRBJ1-6; clone size: -; CDR3 DNA: TGTGCCAGCTCACCATTGGGGCGAGAATCACCCCTCCACTTT; CDR3 protein: CASSPLGRESPLHF
V gene: TRBV9; D gene: -; J gene: TRBJ2-7; clone size: few; CDR3 DNA: TGTGCCAGCAGCGCCGACAGGAGGGGATACGAGCAGTACTTC; CDR3 protein: CASSADRRGYEQYF
V gene: TRBV28; D gene: -; J gene: TRBJ1-5; clone size: -; CDR3 DNA: TGTGCCAGCAGTTTCTTTTATGGAATCAATCAGCCCCAGCATTTT; CDR3 protein: CASSFFYGINQPQHF
V gene: TRBV19; D gene: -; J gene: TRBJ1-1; clone size: -; CDR3 DNA: TGTGCCAGTAGTACTGGAAGGGGGGGGACTGAAGCTTTCTTT; CDR3 protein: CASSTGRGGTEAFF
V gene: TRBV11-2; D gene: -; J gene: TRBJ2-7; clone size: -; CDR3 DNA: TGTGCCAGCAGCTTAGCTTACGAGCAGTACTTC; CDR3 protein: CASSLAYEQYF
V gene: TRBV6-5; D gene: -; J gene: TRBJ1-1; clone size: -; CDR3 DNA: TGTGCCAGCAGGGAGGACGGGGTTAACACTGAAGCTTTCTTT; CDR3 protein: CASREDGVNTEAFF
V gene: TRBV5-5; D gene: -; J gene: TRBJ1-1; clone size: -; CDR3 DNA: TGTGCCAGCAGCTTGGGGGGTCGGGTCACTGAAGCTTTCTTT; CDR3 protein: CASSLGGRVTEAFF
V gene: TRBV6-5; D gene: -; J gene: TRBJ2-3; clone size: few; CDR3 DNA: TGTGCCAGCAGTTACTTGGGGGGCACAGATACGCAGTATTTT; CDR3 protein: CASSYLGGTDTQYF
V gene: TRBV28; D gene: TRBD1; J gene: TRBJ2-3; clone size: -; CDR3 DNA: TGTGCCAGCAGTTTTAAACAGGGGGCCAGCACAGATACGCAGTATTTT; CDR3 protein: CASSFKQGASTDTQYF
V gene: TRBV11-2; D gene: TRBD1; J gene: TRBJ2-1; clone size: -; CDR3 DNA: TGTGCCAGCAGCTCTAGGTCCCTGACAGGGAATGGAAATGAGCAGTTCTTC; CDR3 protein: CASSSRSLTGNGNEQFF
V gene: TRBV5-6; D gene: TRBD1; J gene: TRBJ1-2; clone size: once; CDR3 DNA: TGTGCCAGCAGCTCCCTGGGACAGGGGCACTATGGCTACACCTTC; CDR3 protein: CASSSLGQGHYGYTF
V gene: TRBV7-6; D gene: -; J gene: TRBJ2-1; clone size: -; CDR3 DNA: TGTGCCAGCAGCTCCGACCCTCATAGAGGCAGTGAGCAGTTCTTC; CDR3 protein: CASSSDPHRGSEQFF
V gene: TRBV28; D gene: TRBD1; J gene: TRBJ2-7; clone size: few; CDR3 DNA: TGTGCCAGCAGCAAAGCCGGACAGGGGGCGGACGAGCAGTACTTC; CDR3 protein: CASSKAGQGADEQYF
V gene: TRBV10-1; D gene: -; J gene: TRBJ1-1; clone size: -; CDR3 DNA: TGCGCCAGCACCCTGAACACTGAAGCTTTCTTT; CDR3 protein: CASTLNTEAFF